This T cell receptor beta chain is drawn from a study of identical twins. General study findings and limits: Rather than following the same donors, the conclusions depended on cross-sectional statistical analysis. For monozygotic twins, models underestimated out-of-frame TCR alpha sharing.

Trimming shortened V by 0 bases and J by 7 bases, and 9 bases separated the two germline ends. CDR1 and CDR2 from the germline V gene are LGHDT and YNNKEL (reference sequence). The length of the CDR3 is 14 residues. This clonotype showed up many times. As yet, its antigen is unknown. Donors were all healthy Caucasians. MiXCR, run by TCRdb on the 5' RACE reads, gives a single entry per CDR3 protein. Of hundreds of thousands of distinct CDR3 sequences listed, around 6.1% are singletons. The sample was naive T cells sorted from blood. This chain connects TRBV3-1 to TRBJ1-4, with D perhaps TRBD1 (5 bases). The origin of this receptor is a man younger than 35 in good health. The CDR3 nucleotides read TGTGCCAGCAGCCAAGAGTGGGGCCTTGAAAAACTGTTTTTT. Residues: CASSQEWGLEKLFF.